Below are 26 T cell receptor beta chains sequenced from a single sample in a study of blood T cell repertoires in COVID-19. TCRdb keeps only in-frame clones here, not all; method: immunoSEQ multiplex PCR. The data contain about 15,000 clones, about 80% of them singletons. The sequencing input was peripheral blood. Receptors originate from a man between 65 and 79 years old with active or convalescent COVID-19.

The chain combines TRBV5-5 with TRBJ2-7, with 9 bases aligning to TRBD1. Germline-derived CDR1 and CDR2 are SGHKS and YYEKEE (reference sequence). J gave up 3 bases and V 4 bases, and 5 bases lay outside the gene matches. The CDR3 totals 14 residues. The CDR3 here is CASSPATGGYEQYF. Here the CDR3 DNA reads TGTGCCAGCAGCCCCGCGACAGGGGGCTACGAGCAGTACTTC.

This chain links TRBV2 with TRBJ2-3; 7 bases fit TRBD2. The ends lost 6 bases at V and 8 bases at J; junction bases unmatched: 5. Germline assignment: CDR1 SNHLY and CDR2 FYNNEI. This CDR3 contains 12 residues. The CDR3 is CASSAGDRTQYF. In DNA, the CDR3 is TGTGCCAGCAGCGCGGGGGATCGTACGCAGTATTTT.

The table lists this clone with a count of one. The chain combines TRBV7-9 with TRBJ1-4; D remains unclear. The germline V gene encodes CDR1 SEHNR and CDR2 FQNEAQ (reference sequence). Deletions cut 5 bases from V and 0 bases from J, with 7 bases between. The CDR3 totals 14 residues. The CDR3 loop is CASSQMSTNEKLFF. The CDR3 region has the DNA TGTGCCAGCAGCCAGATGTCAACTAATGAAAAACTGTTTTTT. The full variable domain, with the rest looked up from reference TRBV7-9 and TRBJ1-4, is DTGVSQNPRHKITKRGQNVTFRCDPISEHNRLYWYRQTLGQGPEFLTYFQNEAQLEKSRLLSDRFSAERPKGSFSTLEIQRTEQGDSAMYLCASSQMSTNEKLFFGSGTQLSVL.

There are a few counts of this clone. The rearrangement joins TRBV2 to TRBJ2-1, with D possibly matching TRBD1 (5 bases). CDR1 is SNHLY, CDR2 FYNNEI, per germline. The CDR3 is 14 amino acids. Trimming cost V 5 bases and J 9 bases, with 17 bases left between them. The chain's CDR3 is CASSLTTTGGEQFF. The CDR3 coding sequence is TGTGCCAGCAGTCTAACCACCACAGGTGGTGAGCAGTTCTTC.

The V and J genes are TRBV3-1 (or the pseudogene TRBV3-2) and TRBJ2-4; the match to TRBD1 covers 10 bases. After removal of 4 bases from V and 7 bases from J, the junction contained 7 bases not matched to a gene. CDR3 length: 15 residues. Germline CDR1 reads LGHDT; CDR2 reads YNNKEL (reference sequence). The CDR3 DNA reads as TGTGCCAGCAGCCCCACCGGGACAGGGGTCAACATTCAGTACTTC. Its translation: CASSPTGTGVNIQYF.

The chain is built from TRBV19 and TRBJ1-1; D is possibly TRBD1 (5 bases). The germline V gene encodes CDR1 LNHDA and CDR2 SQIVND (reference sequence). The CDR3 totals 13 residues. The V end was cut by 6 bases, the J end by 4 bases, with 12 bases between. The CDR3 protein is CASSRDTFTEAFF. In nucleotides, the CDR3 is TGTGCCAGTAGCAGGGATACCTTCACTGAAGCTTTCTTT. Full variable domain (missing parts from reference TRBV19 and TRBJ1-1): DGGITQSPKYLFRKEGQNVTLSCEQNLNHDAMYWYRQDPGQGLRLIYYSQIVNDFQKGDIAEGYSVSREKKESFPLTVTSAQKNPTAFYLCASSRDTFTEAFFGQGTRLTVV.

The chain is built from TRBV5-8 and TRBJ2-7, with 7 bases aligning to TRBD1. J gave up 0 bases and V 4 bases, and 7 bases lay outside the gene matches. Germline assignment: CDR1 SGHTS and CDR2 YDEGEE. This CDR3 comprises 15 residues. The CDR3 DNA sequence: TGTGCCAGCAGCCGCGGACAGGATTTCTCCTACGAGCAGTACTTC. Its translation: CASSRGQDFSYEQYF.

The rearrangement uses TRBV19 and TRBJ2-3, with 7 nucleotides matching TRBD2. Germline V CDR1 and CDR2: LNHDA, SQIVND (reference sequence). Germline trimming cut 6 bases from V and 6 bases from J; bases unmatched to any gene: 9. The CDR3 runs to 14 residues. The CDR3 loop is CASRRAGAGDTQYF. CDR3 coding DNA: TGTGCCAGTAGGCGGGCGGGAGCTGGGGATACGCAGTATTTT.

V usage is TRBV6-4 and J usage is TRBJ1-1; TRBD1 might be the D (5 bases). The CDR3 is 11 amino acids. Germline values: CDR1 MRHNA, CDR2 SNTAGT. V was cut by 5 bases and J by 5 bases, with 6 bases left in between. CDR3 in amino acids: CASSQGTEAFF. The CDR3, as DNA: TGTGCCAGCAGTCAGGGAACTGAAGCTTTCTTT.

CDR3 residues: CASSYRGNDSPLHF. CDR3 coding DNA: TGTGCCAGCAGTTACAGAGGGAATGATTCACCCCTCCACTTT. V and J are TRBV6-6 and TRBJ1-6, with no clear D. Germline-derived CDR1 and CDR2 are MNHNY and SVGAGI (reference sequence). Trimming took off 2 bases at V and 8 bases at J, with 10 bases between the two ends. CDR3 length: 14 amino acids.

V usage is TRBV24-1 and J usage is TRBJ2-3, with D perhaps TRBD2 (5 bases). The CDR3 is 14 residues long. Trimming cost V 4 bases and J 2 bases, with 9 bases left between them. CDR1 is KGHDR and CDR2 is SFDVKD in the germline V gene. CDR3 sequence reads: CATSDLTNTDTQYF. The CDR3, as DNA: TGTGCCACCAGTGACCTGACTAACACAGATACGCAGTATTTT.

This clone ranks as large (0.1 to 1%). The chain combines TRBV5-4 with TRBJ2-7; D perhaps matches TRBD2 (5 bases). Deletions cut 4 bases from V and 7 bases from J, with 15 bases between. The CDR3 is 13 amino acids. Germline assignment: CDR1 SGHNT and CDR2 YYREEE (reference sequence). In DNA form, the CDR3 reads TGTGCCAGCAGCCCGGTGGGAGTGGGGGAGCAGTACTTC. This sequence encodes CASSPVGVGEQYF.

The table lists this clone with a few counts. The chain carries TRBV7-9 and TRBJ1-2; no clear D. The CDR3 has 13 amino acids. Trimming left V 3 bases short and J 6 bases short, with 11 bases between. Looked up from germline, CDR1 is SEHNR and CDR2 is FQNEAQ (reference sequence). This CDR3 is CASSFTGEDGYTF. In DNA, the CDR3 is TGTGCCAGCAGCTTTACCGGGGAAGATGGCTACACCTTC.

The rearrangement links TRBV10-1 to TRBJ1-3; no reliable D call. This CDR3 is built from 13 residues. CDR1 is WNHNN, CDR2 SYGVQD, per germline (reference sequence). Trimming cost V 11 bases and J 1 base, with 12 bases left between them. The CDR3 bases are TGCGCCGAGAGGGCCGAATCTGGAAACACCATATATTTT. Protein sequence: CAERAESGNTIYF.

The genes are TRBV27 and TRBJ2-7; weak D call: TRBD2 (6 bases). CDR1 is MNHEY, CDR2 SMNVEV, per germline (reference sequence). The V gene lost 6 bases and the J gene lost 1 base, with 25 bases spanning the gap. There are 18 residues in the CDR3. The CDR3 DNA is TGTGCCAGCAGACCCGGGTGGGCGCCGGGACTCTCGTCCTACGAGCAGTACTTC. Translated: CASRPGWAPGLSSYEQYF.

The genes are TRBV2 and TRBJ2-5; TRBD2 might be the D (6 bases). Germline lookup yields CDR1 SNHLY and CDR2 FYNNEI. The CDR3 extends over 14 amino acids. V was cut by 8 bases and J by 4 bases, with 17 bases left in between. The CDR3 DNA reads TGTGCCAGCGGCCTCCGGGAGTGGGGAGAGACCCAGTACTTC. It translates to CASGLREWGETQYF.

The rearrangement links TRBV6-1 to TRBJ1-2; TRBD1 agrees at 8 bases. Germline V gives CDR1 MNHNS, CDR2 SASEGT. The junction had 7 bases not matched to a gene; V was cut back by 1 base and J by 3 bases. The CDR3 spans 16 residues. Here the CDR3 reads CASSEGTGRAYYGYTF. In nucleotides, the CDR3 is TGTGCCAGCAGTGAAGGGACAGGGAGGGCGTACTATGGCTACACCTTC.

The rearrangement uses TRBV5-1 and TRBJ1-3, with D hard to call. This CDR3 contains 16 residues. Germline V gene data show CDR1 as SGHRS and CDR2 as YFSETQ. Deletions cut 0 bases from V and 0 bases from J, with 10 bases between. CDR3 DNA: TGCGCCAGCAGCTTGGCTGGCAGTCTCTCTGGAAACACCATATATTTT. It encodes CASSLAGSLSGNTIYF.

The chain uses TRBV28 and TRBJ1-5, with D perhaps matching TRBD1 (5 bases). The germline gives CDR1 MDHEN, CDR2 SYDVKM. CDR3 length equals 15 residues. The germline V and J ends were trimmed by 5 bases and 2 bases, with 13 bases remaining between them. In DNA, the CDR3 is TGTGCCAGCAGTCCGCGGGGGAACGGCAATCAGCCCCAGCATTTT. Translated: CASSPRGNGNQPQHF.

J is TRBJ1-4 and V is TRBV5-1, with 10 bases fitting TRBD1. This CDR3 is built from 15 residues. Losses at the gene ends were 4 bases for V and 7 bases for J; bases not matched to a gene: 7. CDR1 is SGHRS, CDR2 YFSETQ, per germline. The CDR3 sequence: CASSGGQGVGEKLFF. In DNA form, the CDR3 reads TGCGCCAGCAGCGGAGGACAGGGGGTTGGTGAAAAACTGTTTTTT.

This clone occurred many times. The chain uses TRBV28 and TRBJ2-3; D might be TRBD1 (5 bases). CDR1 MDHEN and CDR2 SYDVKM come from the germline V gene. The germline V and J ends were trimmed by 2 bases and 0 bases, with 18 bases remaining between them. This CDR3 spans 18 amino acids. Written as DNA, the CDR3 is TGTGCCAGCAGTTTAGAGTGGGTGGGGCACACTAGCACAGATACGCAGTATTTT. Translating it yields CASSLEWVGHTSTDTQYF.

The chain links TRBV29-1 to TRBJ2-2; 9 nucleotides agree with TRBD2. The V segment lost 6 bases and the J segment 5 bases; nucleotides outside the gene matches: 19. Germline lookup yields CDR1 SQVTM and CDR2 ANQGSEA. This CDR3 spans 18 amino acids. The CDR3 nucleotides read TGCAGCGTAGTAAGATTCGGGACTAGCCCTAAGGTTACCGGGGAGCTGTTTTTT. Protein product: CSVVRFGTSPKVTGELFF.

This clone was detected a few times. The rearrangement links TRBV11-2 to TRBJ2-5; a weak D match, TRBD2 (5 bases). Germline CDR1 is SGHAT and CDR2 is FQNNGV. V lost 4 bases and J 5 bases, leaving 20 bases between the germline ends. This CDR3 has 16 residues. CDR3 in DNA: TGTGCCAGCAGCTCTGGGTTGCGGGCGATGGACGAGACCCAGTACTTC. Its translation is CASSSGLRAMDETQYF.

The chain recombines TRBV13 with TRBJ1-6, with a possible D match to TRBD1 (6 bases). Germline CDR1 reads PRHDT; CDR2 reads FYEKMQ (reference sequence). V was pared by 3 bases and J by 0 bases, with 18 bases between. This CDR3 has 19 residues. The CDR3: CASSFRDGQGSSYNSPLHF. The DNA for the CDR3 is TGTGCCAGCAGCTTTCGGGACGGCCAGGGGAGCTCCTATAATTCACCCCTCCACTTT.

The V call is TRBV5-1, the J call TRBJ2-7; D is undetermined. Germline CDR1 reads SGHRS; CDR2 reads YFSETQ. The V gene lost 0 bases and the J gene lost 1 base, with 11 bases spanning the gap. The CDR3 spans 15 residues. In DNA, the CDR3 is TGCGCCAGCAGCTTGGGGTCCAGGAATTCCTACGAGCAGTACTTC. This sequence encodes CASSLGSRNSYEQYF.

The genes are TRBV4-2 and TRBJ2-3, with D tentatively TRBD2 (6 bases). Between the trimmed V and J ends, which lost 0 bases and 2 bases, there was a span of 12 bases. CDR1 LGHNA and CDR2 YNFKEQ come from the germline V gene. The CDR3 has 16 residues. Here the CDR3 DNA reads TGTGCCAGCAGCCAAGATACTAGCACTTACACAGATACGCAGTATTTT. It is translated as CASSQDTSTYTDTQYF.